A selection of T cell receptor beta chains follows, all from one sample in a study of Graves' ophthalmopathy and Graves' hyperthyroidism. In TCRdb, the multiplex PCR reads were re-called with MiXCR into one record per CDR3 protein. Found here are about 1.2 million distinct CDR3 sequences, about 35% of them singletons; the top ten hold approximately 10%. The sequenced sample was peripheral blood or thyroid tissue (not recorded which). Source of these receptors: an adult man with Graves' hyperthyroidism. The CDR3 runs from the conserved cysteine through the conserved F or W. The D gene is left open where the match is weak. Clone size is stated in some rows and not others, as once, few, many or a class when expanded.

v_call	j_call	clone_size	d_call	cdr3_aa	cdr3_nt
TRBV7-2	TRBJ1-5	-	TRBD1	CASSVAGGQDAQPQHF	TGTGCCAGCAGCGTGGCAGGGGGACAGGACGCTCAGCCCCAGCATTTT
TRBV20-1	TRBJ2-7	few	-	CSAMGPNSYEQYF	TGCAGTGCTATGGGACCCAACTCCTACGAGCAGTACTTC
TRBV6-5	TRBJ1-2	-	TRBD1	CASSSSILTGSNYGYTF	TGTGCCAGCAGTTCCTCGATCTTGACAGGGAGTAACTATGGCTACACCTTC
TRBV6-5	TRBJ2-5	once	-	CASSYPRNRAQETQYF	TGTGCCAGCAGTTACCCCCGCAACAGGGCCCAAGAGACCCAGTACTTC
TRBV5-1	TRBJ2-7	many	-	CASSYVAGSPSYEQYF	TGCGCCAGCAGCTACGTCGCAGGGTCCCCTTCCTACGAGCAGTACTTC
TRBV9	TRBJ1-5	many	TRBD1	CASSPTGRNNQPQHF	TGTGCCAGCAGCCCGACAGGGAGAAACAATCAGCCCCAGCATTTT
TRBV6-5	TRBJ2-7	few	-	CASKGPSTYEQYF	TGTGCCAGCAAGGGACCGTCAACCTACGAGCAGTACTTC
TRBV20-1	TRBJ2-7	few	-	CSARWLSGGGGSYEQYF	TGCAGTGCTAGATGGCTGTCCGGGGGCGGGGGCTCCTACGAGCAGTACTTC
TRBV7-2	TRBJ1-4	-	-	CASSLGFRGGEKLFF	TGTGCCAGCAGCTTAGGGTTCCGAGGTGGCGAAAAACTGTTTTTT
TRBV10-3	TRBJ1-4	many	-	CAISDRDNEKLFF	TGTGCCATCAGTGACAGGGATAATGAAAAACTGTTTTTT
TRBV15	TRBJ1-4	-	-	CATSTPTGPVVF	TGTGCCACCAGCACCCCGACAGGTCCTGTGGTTTTT
TRBV2	TRBJ1-1	-	TRBD1	CASSGQGSSGNTEGFF	TGTGCCAGCAGTGGACAGGGCTCCTCTGGAAACACTGAAGGTTTCTTT
TRBV12-3/TRBV12-4	TRBJ1-3	many	-	CASSLAQYSGNTIYF	TGTGCCAGCAGTTTAGCACAATACTCTGGAAACACCATATATTTT
TRBV20-1	TRBJ1-3	many	-	CSASLSLGNTIYF	TGCAGTGCGTCCTTATCTCTGGGAAACACCATATATTTT
TRBV29-1	TRBJ2-7	many	-	CSVEPGPYEQYF	TGCAGCGTTGAACCCGGTCCCTACGAGCAGTACTTC
TRBV10-3	TRBJ1-1	many	-	CAISPRGGLNTEAFF	TGTGCCATCAGCCCCCGGGGAGGCCTGAACACTGAAGCTTTCTTT
TRBV5-5	TRBJ2-7	many	TRBD1	CASSLEGQTFYEQYF	TGTGCCAGCAGCTTGGAGGGACAGACCTTCTACGAGCAGTACTTC
TRBV11-2	TRBJ2-7	many	-	CASSLWVGTDYEQYF	TGTGCCAGCAGCTTGTGGGTTGGGACGGACTACGAGCAGTACTTC
TRBV7-2	TRBJ2-7	-	-	CASSRGRASEQYF	TGTGCCAGCAGTAGGGGGAGGGCCAGTGAGCAGTACTTC
TRBV7-2	TRBJ2-3	-	TRBD1	CASSLERTGGTDTQYF	TGTGCCAGCAGCTTAGAGCGGACAGGGGGGACAGATACGCAGTATTTT
TRBV20-1	TRBJ1-4	-	-	CSARKPGSWLEKLFF	TGCAGTGCTAGAAAACCGGGATCTTGGCTTGAAAAACTGTTTTTT
TRBV7-8	TRBJ1-3	many	-	CASSLVEFSSGNTIYF	TGTGCCAGCAGCTTAGTCGAATTTAGCTCTGGAAACACCATATATTTT
TRBV2	TRBJ2-7	few	TRBD1	CASSEDRTGAYEQYF	TGTGCCAGCAGTGAAGACAGAACAGGGGCCTACGAGCAGTACTTC